This entry is about one T cell receptor beta chain. Its antigen is undetermined. This specimen belongs to a study of T cells after yellow fever vaccination. Points from the study as a whole: Abundant bulk-population clonotypes could contaminate the FACS-sorted repertoires. Primary-vaccination clones mostly resurfaced post-booster (nearly 97% CD4, 85% to 90% CD8).

The CDR3 is 14 residues long. V lost 6 bases, J lost 6 bases, and 7 bases stayed unmatched. Germline CDR1 and CDR2: MNHNS and SASEGT. TCRdb re-analysed the 5' RACE reads in MiXCR, keeping a single row per CDR3 protein. Among roughly 310,000 distinct CDR3 sequences listed, 8.7% were seen once. The receptor's source is a man younger than 35 who received the YFV17D yellow fever vaccine. This specimen consisted of PBMCs, obtained on the day of the first yellow fever vaccination. The chain recombines TRBV6-1 with TRBJ2-1; 8 nucleotides agree with TRBD2. The CDR3 loop is CASRIRGGGNEQFF. The CDR3, as DNA: TGTGCCAGCAGAATCCGGGGGGGCGGCAATGAGCAGTTCTTC.